The 9 T cell receptor beta chains reported below all come from one sample, sequenced in a study of blood T cell repertoires in COVID-19. Produced via immunoSEQ multiplex PCR; TCRdb's table is partial and in-frame only. The data hold under 300,000 clones, with 90% observed a single time. The sequenced material came from peripheral blood. The source of these receptors is a woman aged 55-75 years with COVID-19, enrolled during active disease.

In its sample, this clone was seen a few times. The chain has TRBV3-1 (or the pseudogene TRBV3-2) and TRBJ1-4; 8 bases line up with TRBD1. The CDR3 has 14 residues. Germline values: CDR1 LGHDT, CDR2 YNNKEL (reference sequence). V trimming: 1 base; J trimming: 7 bases; junction bases outside the gene matches: 2. The CDR3 DNA reads TGTGCCAGCAGCCAAGCAGGGGGCCTTGAAAAACTGTTTTTT. Translated: CASSQAGGLEKLFF.

Turning to this clone: The same CDR3 arises from other DNA sequences in this sample as well. The rearrangement links TRBV19 to TRBJ1-5; possible D gene TRBD1, 6 bases. The V gene lost 1 base and the J gene lost 3 bases, with 10 bases spanning the gap. The CDR3 spans 15 residues. Germline lookup yields CDR1 LNHDA and CDR2 SQIVND (reference sequence). The chain's CDR3 is CASSIGGGSNQPQHF. CDR3 DNA sequence: TGTGCCAGTAGTATAGGGGGGGGCTCCAATCAGCCCCAGCATTTT.

The chain joins TRBV29-1 to TRBJ2-2, with 7 bases identical to TRBD1. The CDR3 sequence is 14 residues long. Germline CDR1 and CDR2: SQVTM and ANQGSEA. Unmatched junction bases numbered 11, after V lost 7 bases and J lost 6 bases. The CDR3 sequence is CSGTGTEGPGELFF. CDR3 nucleotide sequence: TGCAGCGGAACCGGGACAGAGGGGCCCGGGGAGCTGTTTTTT.

The chain couples TRBV4-1 to TRBJ1-2, with D perhaps TRBD1 (5 bases). V gave up 0 bases and J gave up 7 bases, with 21 bases separating them. The germline CDR1 and CDR2 sequences are MGHRA and YSYEKL. CDR3 size: 17 residues. The CDR3 loop is CASSQDQGQGPLSGYTF. The CDR3 bases are TGCGCCAGCAGCCAAGATCAAGGGCAGGGCCCCTTAAGTGGCTACACCTTC.

This clone was counted ten times or more. This chain links TRBV7-9 with TRBJ2-7; TRBD1 agrees at 8 bases. Per germline, CDR1 SEHNR and CDR2 FQNEAQ (reference sequence). The CDR3 sequence is 13 residues long. Unmatched junction bases numbered 4, after V lost 4 bases and J lost 5 bases. CDR3 amino acids: CASSSRTGNEQYF. The CDR3, as DNA: TGTGCCAGCAGCTCCAGGACAGGGAACGAGCAGTACTTC.

This chain joins TRBV7-2 and TRBJ2-2; D is unresolved. The CDR3 length is 15 residues. Trimming stripped 1 base from V and 3 bases from J, with 9 bases between. Germline values: CDR1 SGHTA, CDR2 FQGNSA. In nucleotides, the CDR3 is TGTGCCAGCAGCTTAGGTCTAGGTGACACCGGGGAGCTGTTTTTT. It is translated as CASSLGLGDTGELFF.

This sequence joins TRBV5-5 and TRBJ1-6, with D tentatively TRBD1 (6 bases). Trimming pared 1 base from V and 6 bases from J, leaving 17 bases between. CDR3 length equals 17 residues. CDR1 is SGHKS, CDR2 YYEKEE, per germline (reference sequence). CDR3 nucleotide sequence: TGTGCCAGCAGCTTGTTAAAGGACAGTTCGGGTAATTCACCCCTCCACTTT. Translation: CASSLLKDSSGNSPLHF.

This chain links TRBV5-4 with TRBJ1-5; D gene ambiguous. Trimming left V 4 bases short and J 5 bases short, with 7 bases between. CDR3 length: 12 residues. Germline V gene data show CDR1 as SGHNT and CDR2 as YYREEE (reference sequence). The CDR3 spells CASSLGDQPQHF. The CDR3 DNA reads as TGTGCCAGCAGCCTAGGTGATCAGCCCCAGCATTTT.

This clone was recorded once. This chain uses TRBV19 with TRBJ2-7; tentative D call: TRBD1 (5 bases). This CDR3 region has 15 residues. Germline CDR1 reads LNHDA; CDR2 reads SQIVND (reference sequence). V lost 6 bases and J 2 bases, leaving 17 bases between the germline ends. CDR3 loop: CASSDLGAHPYEQYF. The CDR3 bases are TGTGCCAGTAGCGACCTAGGGGCCCACCCCTACGAGCAGTACTTC.